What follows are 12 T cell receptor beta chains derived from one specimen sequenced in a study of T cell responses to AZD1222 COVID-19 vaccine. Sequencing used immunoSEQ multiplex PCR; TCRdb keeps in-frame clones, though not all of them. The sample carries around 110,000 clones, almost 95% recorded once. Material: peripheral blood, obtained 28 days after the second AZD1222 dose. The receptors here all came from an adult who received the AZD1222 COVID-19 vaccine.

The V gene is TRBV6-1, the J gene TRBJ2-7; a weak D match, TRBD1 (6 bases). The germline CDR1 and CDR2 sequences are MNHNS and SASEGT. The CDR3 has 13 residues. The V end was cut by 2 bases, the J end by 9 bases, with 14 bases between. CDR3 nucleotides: TGTGCCAGCAGTGAACACAGGGCATCGGGGCAGTACTTC. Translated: CASSEHRASGQYF.

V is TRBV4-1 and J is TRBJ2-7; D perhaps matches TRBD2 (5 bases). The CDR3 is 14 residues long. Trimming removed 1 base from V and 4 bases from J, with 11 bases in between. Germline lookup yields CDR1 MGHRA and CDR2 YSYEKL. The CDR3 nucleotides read TGCGCCAGCAGCCAAGTTGGACTCGTATACGAGCAGTACTTC. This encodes CASSQVGLVYEQYF.

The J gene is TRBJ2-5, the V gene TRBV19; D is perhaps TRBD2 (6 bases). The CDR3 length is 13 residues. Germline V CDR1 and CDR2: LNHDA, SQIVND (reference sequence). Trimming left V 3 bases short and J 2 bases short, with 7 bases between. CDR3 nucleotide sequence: TGTGCCAGTAGTATGGGGACTCAAGAGACCCAGTACTTC. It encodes CASSMGTQETQYF.

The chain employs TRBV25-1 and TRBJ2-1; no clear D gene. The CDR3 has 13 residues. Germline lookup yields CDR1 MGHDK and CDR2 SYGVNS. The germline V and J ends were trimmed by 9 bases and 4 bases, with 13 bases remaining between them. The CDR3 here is CASNRDGYNEQFF. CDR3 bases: TGTGCCAGTAACCGCGACGGTTACAATGAGCAGTTCTTC.

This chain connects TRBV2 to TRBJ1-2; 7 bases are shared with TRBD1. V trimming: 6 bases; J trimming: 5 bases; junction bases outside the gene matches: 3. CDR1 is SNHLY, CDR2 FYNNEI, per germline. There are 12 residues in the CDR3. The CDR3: CASRAGGYGYTF. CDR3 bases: TGTGCCAGCAGGGCAGGGGGTTATGGCTACACCTTC.

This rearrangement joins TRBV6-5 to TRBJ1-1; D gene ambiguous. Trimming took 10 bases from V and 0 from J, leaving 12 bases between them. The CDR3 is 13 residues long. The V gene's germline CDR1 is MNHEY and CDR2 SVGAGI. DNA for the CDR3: TGTGCCACCGGAGATCTCCTGAACACTGAAGCTTTCTTT. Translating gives CATGDLLNTEAFF.

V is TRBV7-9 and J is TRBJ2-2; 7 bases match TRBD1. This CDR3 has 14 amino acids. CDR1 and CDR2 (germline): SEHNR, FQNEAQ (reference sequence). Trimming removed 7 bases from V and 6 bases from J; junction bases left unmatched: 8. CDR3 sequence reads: CASNDNRGPGELFF. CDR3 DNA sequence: TGTGCCAGCAACGACAACAGGGGACCCGGGGAGCTGTTTTTT.

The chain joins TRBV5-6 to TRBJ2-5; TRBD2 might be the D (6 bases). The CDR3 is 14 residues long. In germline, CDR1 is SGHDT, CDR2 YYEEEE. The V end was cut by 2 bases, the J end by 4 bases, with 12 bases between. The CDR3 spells CASSLGRGIETQYF. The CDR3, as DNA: TGTGCCAGCAGCTTAGGCCGGGGGATAGAGACCCAGTACTTC.

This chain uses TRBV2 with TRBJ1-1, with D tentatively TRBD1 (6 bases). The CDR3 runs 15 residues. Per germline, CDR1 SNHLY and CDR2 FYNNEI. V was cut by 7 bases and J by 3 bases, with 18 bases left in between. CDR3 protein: CASIESRGRDTEAFF. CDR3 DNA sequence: TGTGCCAGCATAGAAAGTAGGGGGAGGGACACTGAAGCTTTCTTT.

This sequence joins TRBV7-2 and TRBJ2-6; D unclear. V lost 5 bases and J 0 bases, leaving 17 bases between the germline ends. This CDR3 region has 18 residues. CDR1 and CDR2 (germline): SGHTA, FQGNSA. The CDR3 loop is CASSPPRLLPSGANVLTF. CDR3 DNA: TGTGCCAGCAGCCCCCCCAGACTGTTACCCTCTGGGGCCAACGTCCTGACTTTC.

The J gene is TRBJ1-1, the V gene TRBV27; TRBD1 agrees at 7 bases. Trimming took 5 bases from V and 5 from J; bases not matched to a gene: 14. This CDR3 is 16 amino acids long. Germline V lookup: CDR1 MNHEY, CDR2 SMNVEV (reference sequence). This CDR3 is CASSPDRMVASTEAFF. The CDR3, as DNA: TGTGCCAGCAGTCCGGACAGGATGGTGGCCTCTACTGAAGCTTTCTTT.

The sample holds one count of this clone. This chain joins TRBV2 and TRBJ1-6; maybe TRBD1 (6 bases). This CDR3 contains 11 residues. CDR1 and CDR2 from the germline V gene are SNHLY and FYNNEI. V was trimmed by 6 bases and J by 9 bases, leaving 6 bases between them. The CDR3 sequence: CASRGGSPLHF. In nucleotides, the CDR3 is TGTGCCAGCAGAGGGGGTTCACCCCTCCACTTT.